This TCR beta chain was observed in a study of T cells after yellow fever vaccination. Study-wide results and limits: It was a small share of clonotypes that appeared in both CD4 and CD8 compartments.

Trimming cost V 10 bases and J 16 bases, with 17 bases left between them. CDR1 is MDHEN, CDR2 SYDVKM, per germline. The CDR3 is made up of 10 amino acids. Each CDR3 protein gets one entry after TCRdb re-called the 5' RACE reads with MiXCR. The sample records some 400,000 distinct CDR3 sequences, 6.2% being singletons. The table lists this clonotype with a few counts. What it binds is unknown. The sample was PBMCs, taken 5 days after the yellow fever booster vaccination. The origin of this receptor is a man aged 25 to 40 who received the YFV17D yellow fever vaccine. The J gene is TRBJ2-1, the V gene TRBV28; D ambiguous. In nucleotides, the CDR3 is TGTGCCACTTTTTGGGTCGAGATTTTCTTC. Translating gives CATFWVEIFF.